This TCR beta chain was captured by sequencing in a study of blood T cells in healthy people across ages. The use of a sample-barcoded 5' primer and a J-beta primer mix characterized a second PCR of roughly 6 to 11 cycles. TCRdb independently ran MiXCR on the 5' RACE reads; one entry per CDR3 protein. Found here are nearly 1 million distinct CDR3 sequences, roughly 50% of them singletons; the top ten hold 20% to 25%. The V end was cut by 3 bases, the J end by 5 bases, with 11 bases between. The CDR3 consists of 13 residues. Germline V CDR1 and CDR2: SGHDN, FVKESK. The rearrangement uses TRBV14 and TRBJ2-7; D gene uncertain. The sample was blood. This sequence was found in a woman aged 55-69 years in good health. The CDR3 here is CASSQLTTHEQYF. The CDR3 nucleotides read TGTGCCAGCAGCCAGCTCACCACGCACGAGCAGTACTTC. The whole variable domain, filled in from reference TRBV14 and TRBJ2-7, reads EAGVTQFPSHSVIEKGQTVTLRCDPISGHDNLYWYRRVMGKEIKFLLHFVKESKQDESGMPNNRFLAERTGGTYSTLKVQPAELEDSGVYFCASSQLTTHEQYFGPGTRLTVT.